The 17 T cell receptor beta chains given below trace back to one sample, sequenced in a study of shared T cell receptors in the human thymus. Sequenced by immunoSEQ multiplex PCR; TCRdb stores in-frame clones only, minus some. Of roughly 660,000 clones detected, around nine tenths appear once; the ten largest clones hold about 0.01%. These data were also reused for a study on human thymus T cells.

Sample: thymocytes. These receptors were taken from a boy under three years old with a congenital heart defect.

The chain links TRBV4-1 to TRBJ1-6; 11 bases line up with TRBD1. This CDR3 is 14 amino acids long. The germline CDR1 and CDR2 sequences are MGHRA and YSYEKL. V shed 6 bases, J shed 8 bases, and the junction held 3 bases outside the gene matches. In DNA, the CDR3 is TGCGCCAGCAGGCCGGGACAGGGGGATTCACCCCTCCACTTT. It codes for CASRPGQGDSPLHF.

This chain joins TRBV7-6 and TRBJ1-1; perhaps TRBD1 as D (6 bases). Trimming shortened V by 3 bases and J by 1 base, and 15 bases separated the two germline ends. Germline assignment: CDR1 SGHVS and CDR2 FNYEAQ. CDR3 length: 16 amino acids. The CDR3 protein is CASSFHERTANTEAFF. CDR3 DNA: TGTGCCAGCAGCTTCCACGAGAGGACAGCGAACACTGAAGCTTTCTTT.

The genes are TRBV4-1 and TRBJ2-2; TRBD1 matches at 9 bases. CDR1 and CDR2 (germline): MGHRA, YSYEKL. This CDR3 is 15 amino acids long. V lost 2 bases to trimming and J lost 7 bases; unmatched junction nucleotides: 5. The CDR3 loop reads CASSQTGQGHGELFF. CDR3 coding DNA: TGCGCCAGCAGCCAAACGGGACAGGGCCACGGGGAGCTGTTTTTT.

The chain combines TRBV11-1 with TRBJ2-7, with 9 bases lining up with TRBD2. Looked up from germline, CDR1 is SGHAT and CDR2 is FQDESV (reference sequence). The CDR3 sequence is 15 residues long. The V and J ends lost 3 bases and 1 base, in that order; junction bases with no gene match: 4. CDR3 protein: CASSFRTSASYEQYF. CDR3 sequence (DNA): TGTGCCAGCAGCTTCCGGACTAGCGCTTCCTACGAGCAGTACTTC.

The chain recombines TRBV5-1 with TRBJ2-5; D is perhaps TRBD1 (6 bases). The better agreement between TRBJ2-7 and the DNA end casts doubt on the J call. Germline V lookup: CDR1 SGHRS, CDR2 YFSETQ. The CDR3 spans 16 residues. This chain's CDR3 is CASSLEGTSMGYEQYF. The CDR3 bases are TGCGCCAGCAGCTTGGAAGGGACAAGTATGGGTTACGAGCAGTACTTC.

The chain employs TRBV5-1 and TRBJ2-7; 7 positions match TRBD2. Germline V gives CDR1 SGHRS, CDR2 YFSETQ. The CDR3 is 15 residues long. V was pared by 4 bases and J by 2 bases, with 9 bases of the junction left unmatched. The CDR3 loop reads CASSHHLADPYEQYF. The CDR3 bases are TGCGCCAGCAGCCACCATCTAGCGGACCCCTACGAGCAGTACTTC.

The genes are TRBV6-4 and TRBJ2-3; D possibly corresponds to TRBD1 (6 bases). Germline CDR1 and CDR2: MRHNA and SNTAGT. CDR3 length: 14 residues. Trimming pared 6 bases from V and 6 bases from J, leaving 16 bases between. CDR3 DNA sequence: TGTGCCAGCAGCGACAGGATGGGGCCGGATACGCAGTATTTT. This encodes CASSDRMGPDTQYF.

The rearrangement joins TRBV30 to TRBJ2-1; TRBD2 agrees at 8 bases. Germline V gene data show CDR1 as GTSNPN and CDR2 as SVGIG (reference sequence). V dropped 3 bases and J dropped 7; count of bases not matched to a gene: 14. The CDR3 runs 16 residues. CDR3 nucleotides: TGTGCCTGGAGCAGGAGGGGGACTAGACCGGGGAATGAGCAGTTCTTC. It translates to CAWSRRGTRPGNEQFF.

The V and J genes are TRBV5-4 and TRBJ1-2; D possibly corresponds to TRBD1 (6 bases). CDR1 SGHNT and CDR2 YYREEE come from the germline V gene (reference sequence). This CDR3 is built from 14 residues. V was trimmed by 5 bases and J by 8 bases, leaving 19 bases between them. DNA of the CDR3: TGTGCCAGCAGATGGGGCGGGGGGCTTTACGGCTACACCTTC. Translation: CASRWGGGLYGYTF.

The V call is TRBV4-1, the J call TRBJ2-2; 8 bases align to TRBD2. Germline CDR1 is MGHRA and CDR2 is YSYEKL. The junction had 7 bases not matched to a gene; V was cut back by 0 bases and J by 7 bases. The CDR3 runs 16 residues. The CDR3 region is CASSQDGGRTGGELFF. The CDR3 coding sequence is TGCGCCAGCAGCCAAGATGGCGGGAGGACCGGCGGGGAGCTGTTTTTT.

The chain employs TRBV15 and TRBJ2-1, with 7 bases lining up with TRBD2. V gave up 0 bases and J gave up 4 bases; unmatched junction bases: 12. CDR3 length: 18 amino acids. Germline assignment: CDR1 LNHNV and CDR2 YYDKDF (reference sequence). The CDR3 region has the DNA TGTGCCACCAGCAGAGATAACCCAATAGCGGGTACTTACAATGAGCAGTTCTTC. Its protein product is CATSRDNPIAGTYNEQFF.

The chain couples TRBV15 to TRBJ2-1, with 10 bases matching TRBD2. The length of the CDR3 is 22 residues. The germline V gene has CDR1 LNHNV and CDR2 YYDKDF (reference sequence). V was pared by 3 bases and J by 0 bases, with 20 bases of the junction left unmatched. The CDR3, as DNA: TGTGCCACCAGCAGGCAGGGGGCACTTTCGGGACTAGCGCCTAGCTCCTACAATGAGCAGTTCTTC. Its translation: CATSRQGALSGLAPSSYNEQFF.

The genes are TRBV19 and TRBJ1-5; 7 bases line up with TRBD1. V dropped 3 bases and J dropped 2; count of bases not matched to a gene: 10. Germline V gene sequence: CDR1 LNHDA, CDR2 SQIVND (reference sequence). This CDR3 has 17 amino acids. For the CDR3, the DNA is TGTGCCAGTAGTATTCTCAAGGGGGCGCCGGGCAATCAGCCCCAGCATTTT. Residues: CASSILKGAPGNQPQHF.

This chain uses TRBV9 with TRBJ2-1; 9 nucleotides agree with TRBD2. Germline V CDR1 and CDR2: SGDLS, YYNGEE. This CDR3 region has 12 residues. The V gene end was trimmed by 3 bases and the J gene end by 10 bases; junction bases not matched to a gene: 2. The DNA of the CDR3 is TGTGCCAGCAGCGCGGCGGGAGGGGAGCAGTTCTTC. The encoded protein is CASSAAGGEQFF.

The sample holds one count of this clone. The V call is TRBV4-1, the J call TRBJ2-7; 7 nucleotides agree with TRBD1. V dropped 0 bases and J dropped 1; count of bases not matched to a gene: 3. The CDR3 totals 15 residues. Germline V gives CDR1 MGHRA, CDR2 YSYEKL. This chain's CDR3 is CASSQDNRGSYEQYF. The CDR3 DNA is TGCGCCAGCAGCCAAGATAACAGGGGATCCTACGAGCAGTACTTC.

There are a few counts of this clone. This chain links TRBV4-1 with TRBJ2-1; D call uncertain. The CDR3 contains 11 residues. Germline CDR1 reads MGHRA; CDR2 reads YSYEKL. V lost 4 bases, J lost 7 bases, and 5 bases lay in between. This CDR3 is CASSLQNEQFF. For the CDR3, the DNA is TGCGCCAGCAGCCTACAGAATGAGCAGTTCTTC.

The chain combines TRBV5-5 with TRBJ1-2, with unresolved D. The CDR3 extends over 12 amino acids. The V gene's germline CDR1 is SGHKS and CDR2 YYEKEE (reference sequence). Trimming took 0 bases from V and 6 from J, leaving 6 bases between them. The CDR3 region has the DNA TGTGCCAGCAGCTTGGGGGGAGATGGCTACACCTTC. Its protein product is CASSLGGDGYTF.